This TCR beta chain is drawn from a study of cytomegalovirus exposure and HLA in healthy donors. The CDR3 has 16 residues. V dropped 0 bases and J dropped 0; count of bases not matched to a gene: 1. The germline CDR1 and CDR2 sequences are MNHEY and SVGAGI. The PCR used 60 Vbeta and 13 Jbeta primers. Clones were sequenced by immunoSEQ multiplex PCR, and TCRdb holds only the in-frame ones, with some missing. The table shows around 98,000 clones, with 80% to 90% occurring only once. The chain has TRBV6-5 and TRBJ2-7; 11 bases agree with TRBD1. Sequencing input: PBMCs. This clonotype was obtained from a man in his forties in good health and CMV-seronegative. CDR3 nucleotides: TGTGCCAGCAGTTACTCGGGGACAGGGGGCTCCTACGAGCAGTACTTC. Amino acids: CASSYSGTGGSYEQYF.